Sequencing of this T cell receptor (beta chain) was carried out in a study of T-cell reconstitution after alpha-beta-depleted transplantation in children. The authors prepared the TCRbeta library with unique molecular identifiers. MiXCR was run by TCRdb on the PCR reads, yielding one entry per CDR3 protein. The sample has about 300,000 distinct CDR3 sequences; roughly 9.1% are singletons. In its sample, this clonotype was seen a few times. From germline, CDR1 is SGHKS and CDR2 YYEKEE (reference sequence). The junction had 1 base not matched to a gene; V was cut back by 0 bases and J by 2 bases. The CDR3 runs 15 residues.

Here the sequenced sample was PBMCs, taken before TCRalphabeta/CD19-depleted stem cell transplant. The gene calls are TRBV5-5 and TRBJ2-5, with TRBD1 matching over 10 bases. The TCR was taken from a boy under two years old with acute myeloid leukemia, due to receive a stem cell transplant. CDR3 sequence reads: CASSLEDRGQETQYF. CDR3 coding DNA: TGTGCCAGCAGCTTGGAGGACAGGGGGCAAGAGACCCAGTACTTC.